This entry describes one T cell receptor (beta chain). This clonotype was seen a few times. Its antigen remains unidentified. Within one base of it there is no much larger clone, and no base qualities were kept. V was cut back by 4 bases and J by 7 bases, leaving a gap of 15 bases between them. Reading from cysteine to phenylalanine, the CDR3 counts 14 amino acids. The sequence is cut down to CDR3 DNA, 42 bases in frame from base 1. The germline V gene sets CDR1 to SGDLS and CDR2 to YYNGEE. TCR libraries were built from 400 ng RNA with the Immunoverse kit, using molecular barcoded adaptors covering alpha/delta and beta/gamma chains. TCR library preparation was performed with the same RNA that was used for transcriptome sequencing. Sequencing of the TCR libraries was done on an Illumina HiSeq 4000 with 2 x 150 cycles. For the original study's pipeline: Using MiXCR, which included quality filtering and error correction, TCR reads were aligned to human V, D, J and C references and then assembled into CDR3 clonotypes. Clonotype counts and gene usage diversity were analyzed with the tcR package in R. Raw mapping reads were checked after the RNA-seq reads had been mapped by STAR aligner version 2.5.3a onto the human GRCh37 genome. IR-seq fastq files were randomly downsampled with Seqtk 1.3 to test the effect of sequencing depth on detected clonotypes. TCRdb applied fastp at Q25 and MiXCR to the public reads, then kept only in-frame beta chains. Rows are combined by CDR3 protein, so each entry shows the most common genes and DNA. These V and J calls derive from TCRdb rather than the authors' analysis. Across this sample there are around 38,000 distinct CDR3 sequences, with roughly an eighth seen only once. The ten largest make up about 26% of the sample.

Every patient had bone marrow sampled at the time of active disease. Bone marrow mononuclear cells were isolated by Ficoll-Hypaque density gradient centrifugation. CD138-negative cells were obtained by negative selection after labeling with CD138 magnetic microbeads on a MACS separator, removing myeloma plasma cells. The purity of the isolated cells was checked by flow cytometry with CD138 antibodies on an Attune NxT. Total RNA was extracted with TRIzol reagent and quantified with a NanoDrop spectrophotometer. For each patient, paired RNA-seq and IR-seq were run on the CD138-negative bone marrow sample from that patient. The data originate from a study of read filtering for tumor transcriptome and immune sequencing (dated by TCRdb to between 2020 and 2021). Study-wide context: Of the patients in the cohort, about 16 were male and 14 to 15 were female, and their mean age was 65.9 years, with a range of about 47 to 85. By revised international staging, roughly 8 patients were R-ISS I, around 15 were R-ISS II and more than five were R-ISS III. Whole-transcriptome libraries were prepared with the TruSeq RNA Access Library Prep Kit after DNase treatment. TCR-region mapped reads per sample ranged from about 4 to 10.27 million with IR-seq versus only about 75 to 1,400 with RNA-seq. TCR repertoires obtained by targeted immune repertoire sequencing and by bulk whole-transcriptome sequencing performed on the same bone marrow samples were compared. As a main aim, a read-filtering strategy for immune repertoire data was addressed, with the specific question being whether clonotypes supported by a single read should be removed.

Results and caveats for the whole study, not just this receptor: The sorted CD138-negative fraction was not purified T cells but a mixed bone marrow immune population. IR-seq captured clonotypes at much higher depth and more reliably than RNA-seq, and smaller IR-seq throughput sufficed to identify most shared clonotypes. The correlation between IR-seq and RNA-seq shared clonotype proportions was increased by removal of single-read clonotypes. In IR-seq, single-read clonotypes were around four fifths of clonotypes but approximately 4% of total reads; in RNA-seq they were 70% to 75% of clonotypes and 35% to 50% of reads.

The receptor was isolated from a donor at least 40 years old with multiple myeloma. Here the chain combines TRBV9 and TRBJ2-1; the D gene is possibly TRBD2, with 6 bases matching. The sequenced sample was a population of CD138-negative cells sorted from bone marrow. The intended sense of this specimen's cell subset or site label: bone marrow mononuclear cells depleted of CD138+ plasma/myeloma cells by negative magnetic selection. The bases are TGTGCCAGCAGCCCCTACGGGACTTTTAATGAGCAGTTCTTC. It specifies CASSPYGTFNEQFF.